A selection of T cell receptor beta chains follows, all from one sample in a study of regulatory dendritic cells for organ transplantation. Sequenced by immunoSEQ multiplex PCR; TCRdb stores in-frame clones only, minus some. The table includes tens of thousands of clones, over 80% detected once. The source material was naive CD8+ T cells from blood. These TCRs come from a human donor in good health. The CDR3 runs from the conserved cysteine through the conserved F or W. Each record gives: J gene, V gene, clone size, D gene, CDR3 protein, CDR3 DNA. A D gene is named only where the DNA matches it firmly. Only part of the rows carry a size: once, few, many, or a class if the clone is expanded.

TRBJ1-1 | TRBV29-1 | NA | TRBD1 | CSGRRQGGEAFF | TGCAGCGGCAGACGACAGGGTGGTGAAGCTTTCTTT
TRBJ1-1 | TRBV5-4 | NA | NA | CASSLGGGNTEAFF | TGTGCCAGCAGCTTGGGGGGGGGAAATACTGAAGCTTTCTTT
TRBJ1-1 | TRBV27 | few | NA | CASSERGLREAFF | TGTGCCAGCAGTGAGAGGGGTCTCCGTGAAGCTTTCTTT
TRBJ1-4 | TRBV10-3 | NA | TRBD1 | CAISVGNRGQKEKLFF | TGTGCCATCAGTGTGGGAAACAGGGGGCAGAAAGAAAAACTGTTTTTT
TRBJ2-7 | TRBV28 | once | NA | CASRYSVAYEQYF | TGTGCCAGCAGGTACTCAGTCGCCTACGAGCAGTACTTC
TRBJ2-7 | TRBV9 | NA | NA | CASSLQWGRGSEQYF | TGTGCCAGCAGCCTCCAGTGGGGTCGGGGAAGCGAGCAGTACTTC
TRBJ2-1 | TRBV9 | NA | NA | CASSVAGENNEQFF | TGTGCCAGCAGCGTAGCGGGAGAGAACAATGAGCAGTTCTTC
TRBJ2-3 | TRBV15 | NA | TRBD2 | CATSRVASGGTDTQYF | TGTGCCACCAGCAGAGTAGCGAGCGGGGGCACAGATACGCAGTATTTT
TRBJ2-7 | TRBV4-1 | once | TRBD2 | CASSQAQSGLANDDEQYF | TGCGCCAGCAGCCAAGCCCAATCGGGACTAGCGAATGACGACGAGCAGTACTTC
TRBJ2-3 | TRBV5-4 | NA | NA | CASSGVRGGRGDTQYF | TGTGCCAGCAGCGGTGTAAGGGGGGGCCGGGGAGATACGCAGTATTTT
TRBJ2-2 | TRBV9 | NA | TRBD1 | CASTGDTGELFF | TGTGCCAGTACAGGGGACACCGGGGAGCTGTTTTTT
TRBJ2-1 | TRBV19 | NA | NA | CASSKSHNEQFF | TGTGCCAGTAGTAAATCCCACAATGAGCAGTTCTTC
TRBJ2-3 | TRBV10-2 | NA | NA | CASIGSPSKITDTQYF | TGCGCCAGCATAGGGTCCCCCAGCAAAATCACAGATACGCAGTATTTT
TRBJ1-2 | TRBV13 | NA | NA | CASSPGRMDLYGYTF | TGTGCCAGCAGCCCGGGACGGATGGATCTCTATGGCTACACCTTC
TRBJ2-6 | TRBV4-3 | NA | TRBD2 | CASSQSPAGLSGANVLTF | TGCGCCAGCAGCCAAAGCCCAGCGGGGCTCTCTGGGGCCAACGTCCTGACTTTC
TRBJ2-1 | TRBV29-1 | NA | TRBD1 | CSVGRTGGYNEQFF | TGCAGCGTTGGTAGGACAGGGGGGTACAATGAGCAGTTCTTC
TRBJ2-7 | TRBV9 | NA | NA | CASSVAVGYYEQYF | TGTGCCAGCAGCGTAGCCGTCGGCTACTACGAGCAGTACTTC
TRBJ2-6 | TRBV28 | NA | NA | CASSFPLGANVLTF | TGTGCCAGCAGTTTTCCCCTCGGGGCCAACGTCCTGACTTTC
TRBJ2-3 | TRBV9 | NA | TRBD2 | CASSDEREAPSGDTQYF | TGTGCCAGCAGCGATGAGCGGGAGGCCCCATCGGGAGATACGCAGTATTTT
TRBJ2-7 | TRBV4-2 | NA | NA | CASSQVGGYEQYF | TGTGCCAGCAGCCAAGTAGGTGGGTACGAGCAGTACTTC
TRBJ2-2 | TRBV9 | NA | NA | CASSPWDTGELFF | TGTGCCAGCAGCCCGTGGGACACCGGGGAGCTGTTTTTT
TRBJ2-1 | TRBV5-4 | once | NA | CASSLTQAGLHHNEQFF | TGTGCCAGCAGCCTGACTCAGGCGGGACTCCACCACAATGAGCAGTTCTTC
TRBJ1-1 | TRBV5-6 | NA | NA | CASSSRRELGDTEAFF | TGTGCCAGCAGCTCCCGCCGGGAGCTGGGGGACACTGAAGCTTTCTTT
TRBJ2-1 | TRBV19 | once | TRBD1 | CASSRGQGSWNEQFF | TGTGCCAGTAGCCGAGGACAGGGTAGTTGGAATGAGCAGTTCTTC
TRBJ1-3 | TRBV15 | NA | TRBD1 | CATSRVVDRGNTIYF | TGTGCCACCAGCAGAGTAGTGGACAGGGGAAACACCATATATTTT
TRBJ2-1 | TRBV27 | NA | TRBD2 | CASSLLAEPSYNEQFF | TGTGCCAGCAGTTTACTAGCGGAGCCCTCCTACAATGAGCAGTTCTTC
TRBJ2-1 | TRBV6-5 | NA | TRBD2 | CASSYSRAGVYNEQFF | TGTGCCAGCAGTTACTCGCGAGCGGGGGTATACAATGAGCAGTTCTTC
TRBJ1-1 | TRBV6-1 | NA | NA | CASSELVSRVWVTAFF | TGTGCCAGCAGTGAATTAGTTAGTAGGGTATGGGTAACGGCTTTCTTT
TRBJ1-6 | TRBV6-5 | NA | NA | CASSYGGTNSPLHF | TGTGCCAGCAGTTACGGCGGGACGAATTCACCCCTCCACTTT
TRBJ2-7 | TRBV28 | NA | NA | CASSLLGQSSYEQYF | TGTGCCAGCAGTTTATTGGGGCAGAGCTCCTACGAGCAGTACTTC
TRBJ2-1 | TRBV9 | NA | TRBD2 | CASSVGGGYNEQFF | TGTGCCAGCAGCGTTGGCGGGGGTTACAATGAGCAGTTCTTC
TRBJ1-1 | TRBV10-3 | NA | NA | CAISELPGMNTEAFF | TGTGCCATCAGTGAGCTCCCGGGGATGAACACTGAAGCTTTCTTT
TRBJ1-2 | TRBV9 | NA | NA | CASSVGGGGPHGYTF | TGTGCCAGCAGCGTAGGCGGGGGGGGGCCCCATGGCTACACCTTC
TRBJ1-2 | TRBV25-1 | NA | NA | CASSEYTVGGDYGYTF | TGTGCCAGCAGTGAATACACGGTAGGAGGGGACTATGGCTACACCTTC
TRBJ2-2 | TRBV9 | NA | TRBD1 | CASSIPHGTDTGELFF | TGTGCCAGCAGCATCCCCCACGGGACAGACACCGGGGAGCTGTTTTTT
TRBJ2-2 | TRBV28 | NA | NA | CASSLLANTGELFF | TGTGCCAGCAGTTTACTAGCGAACACCGGGGAGCTGTTTTTT
TRBJ1-2 | TRBV27 | NA | TRBD1 | CASGTGYGYTF | TGTGCCAGCGGGACAGGATATGGCTACACCTTC
TRBJ2-7 | TRBV11-2 | NA | NA | CASSLSGAYEQYF | TGTGCCAGCAGCTTGTCTGGGGCCTACGAGCAGTACTTC
TRBJ2-7 | TRBV7-9 | NA | NA | CASSFRDTGTYEQYF | TGTGCCAGCAGCTTCCGGGACACTGGAACCTACGAGCAGTACTTC
TRBJ2-3 | TRBV5-4 | NA | NA | CASSSGTDTQYF | TGTGCCAGCAGCTCAGGCACAGATACGCAGTATTTT
TRBJ1-2 | TRBV9 | NA | NA | CASSDRWNGYTF | TGTGCCAGCAGCGACAGGTGGAATGGCTACACCTTC
TRBJ2-3 | TRBV7-2 | NA | NA | CASSLGGASTDTQYF | TGTGCCAGCAGCTTAGGCGGGGCAAGCACAGATACGCAGTATTTT
TRBJ2-7 | TRBV27 | NA | TRBD1 | CASSLRRGLFVFGREQYF | TGTGCCAGCAGTTTACGCAGGGGGCTTTTCGTCTTTGGCCGGGAGCAGTACTTC
TRBJ2-1 | TRBV28 | NA | NA | CAIKPTPDSSYNEQFF | TGTGCCATTAAACCCACCCCTGACAGCTCCTACAATGAGCAGTTCTTC
TRBJ2-7 | TRBV25-1 | NA | NA | CASRPREEQYF | TGTGCCAGCAGGCCCCGTGAGGAGCAGTACTTC
TRBJ2-7 | TRBV9 | few | NA | CASSVGAGGEQYF | TGTGCCAGCAGCGTAGGTGCAGGAGGCGAGCAGTACTTC
TRBJ1-4 | TRBV27 | once | NA | CASRQAGNNEKLFF | TGTGCCAGCAGACAGGCGGGCAATAATGAAAAACTGTTTTTT
TRBJ1-4 | TRBV18 | NA | NA | CASSPVDRPATNEKLFF | TGTGCCAGCTCACCGGTTGACAGGCCCGCAACTAATGAAAAACTGTTTTTT
TRBJ1-1 | TRBV11-2 | NA | NA | CASSPSEGWYTEAFF | TGTGCCAGCAGCCCCTCGGAGGGATGGTACACTGAAGCTTTCTTT
TRBJ1-1 | TRBV15 | NA | NA | CATSRDFLPSPLNTEAFF | TGTGCCACCAGCAGAGATTTTCTCCCATCCCCGTTGAACACTGAAGCTTTCTTT
TRBJ1-2 | TRBV9 | NA | NA | CASSAQGGGYTF | TGTGCCAGCAGCGCACAGGGCGGAGGCTACACCTTC
TRBJ2-2 | TRBV12-5 | NA | TRBD1 | CASGFGQGGTGELFF | TGTGCTAGTGGTTTTGGACAGGGGGGGACCGGGGAGCTGTTTTTT
TRBJ2-7 | TRBV5-4 | few | NA | CASSPQAGASYEQYF | TGTGCCAGCAGCCCCCAGGCAGGGGCCTCCTACGAGCAGTACTTC
TRBJ1-1 | TRBV27 | NA | NA | CASSLAGYGGTEAFF | TGTGCCAGCAGTTTAGCGGGGTACGGCGGCACTGAAGCTTTCTTT
TRBJ1-6 | TRBV7-3 | NA | TRBD1 | CASSGQGNNSPLHF | TGTGCCAGCTCGGGACAGGGGAATAATTCACCCCTCCACTTT